This TCR beta chain was recovered during a study of cytomegalovirus exposure and HLA in healthy donors (dated by TCRdb to the late 2010s). As for the study more broadly: In an earlier analysis of some 610 of the donors, 250 to 350 Gb of sequence data and 120 million or so unique TCR beta sequences from 150 million to 200 million T cells were reported. The study aimed to test whether signatures of past pathogen exposure could be identified by cataloging public T cell receptors. A later analysis re-analyzed previously published TCR beta repertoires from 650 to 800 donors and added high-resolution HLA genotyping to study TCR occurrence patterns. Among the 398 genotyped donors, approximately 81% belonged to the genetic ancestry cluster associated with self-reported Caucasian donors. Donor age, sex, ethnicity and CMV serostatus were compiled alongside the repertoire data. Roughly five DR-DQ haplotypes were handled as single units for association and clustering because linkage in the cohort was strong. Among roughly 400 genotyped donors of the cohort, an average of 235,054 unique TCR beta nucleotide sequences were sequenced per donor, around 20% of them non-productive. To decide whether each TCR beta V gene segment behaved as functional or pseudogenic, an earlier analysis of some 600 of the donors relied on high-throughput TCR beta sequencing. HLA typing covered class I and class II loci at four-digit resolution. To predict cytomegalovirus infection status, the study combined high-throughput TCR immunosequencing, statistical association of individual TCRs with disease status, and machine learning. The T cell repertoires of around 730 subjects were profiled by immunosequencing and related to cytomegalovirus serostatus. Rather than drawing on any new phenotypic data, the later analysis identified candidate immune exposures from TCR beta sequences and the way those sequences occurred across donors. All discovery cohort repertoires had been generated using a single sequencing platform. The number of donors typed differed by locus, with roughly 620-630 for A, B, C, DRB1 and DQB1, over 500 for DQA1, about 610 for DPA1, and roughly 450 for DPB1. A separate validation cohort of 90 to 150 different subjects was used in addition to the 666-subject first cohort. A later genetic analysis took genome-wide SNP genotypes for about three fifths of the roughly 670 donors and used that subset as a discovery cohort. An early release that covered about 600 HLA-typed donors contained 250 to 350 gigabases of sequencing data and tens of millions of unique TCR sequences.

The CDR3 has 14 amino acids, counting the end cysteine and phenylalanine. The kept DNA is CDR3 alone, 42 bases in frame from the first base. V lost 8 bases and J lost 2 bases; the stretch between them is 14 bases long. CDR1 SGHAT and CDR2 FQNNGV are derived from the germline V gene. What the research found in general, with its limitations: Linkage disequilibrium might explain the correlated functional status among segregating V segments, but an unknown experimental factor could not be excluded. When HLA alleles, especially DR and DQ, strongly co-occurred, attributing TCR associations to individual alleles was difficult. A later genetic analysis associated a missense DCLRE1C variant with V-gene and J-gene trimming of TCR beta chains, and an independent cohort replicated the association. The only immune exposure information available for the cohort was CMV serostatus. According to a later analysis, most CMV-associated TCR beta chains appeared to be HLA-restricted, and the HLA associations seemed to be driven largely by CMV exposure. A later analysis associated about 18,000 TCR beta sequences with specific HLA alleles at a false discovery rate of 0.05. Some IMGT-functional V segments, including TRBV6-2 and TRBV6-3, could not be distinguished by the 87-base-pair reads and were therefore excluded. Most TCR sequences were observed very rarely across donors, whereas some public TCRs were present in many individuals. HLA typing was unavailable for some donors at each locus, so association tests used only the typed subset. According to the authors, the approach could potentially be generalized to other disease states and immunological phenotypes. In a later analysis, TCR association rates were found to vary across HLA loci, with the most associated TCRs seen for DRB1 alleles and the fewest for HLA-C alleles. A later genetic analysis reported fewer N-insertions in productive TCRs among donors in an Asian-associated ancestry cluster than the 666-donor mean. In both the original and validation cohorts, the classifier was reported to diagnose cytomegalovirus status with high specificity and sensitivity. In this cohort, only TCR beta chains were sequenced, and detectable features were limited by the absence of alpha or paired-chain data. According to a later analysis, parvovirus B19, influenza, CMV and Epstein-Barr virus appeared linked to several top co-occurrence clusters. The study listed 164 TCR beta chains as associated with cytomegalovirus. A further reported finding was that TCR beta sequences accurately predicted the HLA-A and HLA-B alleles for most subjects in the first cohort. A cluster of highly shared sequence variants was judged likely to represent a technical artifact of the sequencing pipeline. The earlier analysis of fewer than 750 of the donors excluded roughly 17 rarely observed V segments, including chromosome 9 orphons, because counts were too low. In vitro tests confirmed that three of the cytomegalovirus-associated TCR beta chains recognize cytomegalovirus antigens. The presence/absence analyses assumed that sequencing depth was roughly uniform across donors, and that assumption may not be true. A later analysis found that HLA-associated TCR beta chains were more clonally expanded and had lower generation probabilities than equally common non-associated chains. Broadly in line with IMGT annotations, most TCR beta V segments showed up in productive rearrangements about 87% or about 30% of the time in an earlier analysis of about 500 of the donors.

Library method: the immunoSEQ multiplex PCR assay. For the multiplex PCR, a mixture combining 60 forward primers for TCR Vbeta segments and 13 reverse primers for TCR Jbeta segments was used. A multiplex PCR assay on genomic DNA amplified the CDR3 region of rearranged TCR beta genes. On the Illumina HiSeq System, the amplified TCR beta libraries were sequenced as 87-base-pair reads. The original methods were these. A later analysis tallied 75 million to 95 million unique TCR beta chains across the 666 repertoires, and about 12 million of those chains were shared by two or more donors. To remove PCR and sequencing errors, raw reads were error-corrected and collapsed into unique sequences using a nearest-neighbor algorithm that merged closely related sequences. CDR3 sequences were aligned to IMGT reference sequences to assign V, D and J gene segments. For a sequence to be retained, a match of at least six nucleotides to both a V gene segment and a J gene segment was required. Rearrangements were called productive when the CDR3 lacked stop codons and stayed in frame with V and J; all others were non-productive. Following IMGT convention, CDR3 was defined as the stretch from the second conserved V-encoded cysteine up to the conserved J-encoded phenylalanine. The earlier analysis of some 600 of the donors excluded sequences that lacked an unambiguous match to a single V gene segment. In an earlier analysis of approximately 590 of the donors, V segments were called functional above 56.7% productive rearrangements and were called segregating when the between-donor standard deviation exceeded 5%. A statistical classification framework was built to diagnose cytomegalovirus status from the catalog of TCR beta chain sequences. V and J gene assignment, in a later analysis, came from comparing TCR nucleotide sequences with IMGT/GENE-DB human TR gene sequences. A later analysis assigned CDR3 sequences and most-parsimonious VDJ recombination scenarios with the TCRdist pipeline. A later analysis defined each TCR beta chain by its CDR3 amino acid sequence plus V-gene family, and excluded reads lacking a unique V-gene family. A later analysis removed 550 to 650 highly shared, low-generation-probability nucleotide sequences to deal with suspected cross-contamination and a sequencing artifact. In a later analysis, a clonal expansion index was calculated for each public chain from normalized within-repertoire ranks of inferred template counts. In a later analysis, generation probabilities were computed using a VDJ recombination model fitted to out-of-frame rearrangements, and the results were checked against IGoR. In a later analysis, TCR-TCR, TCR-HLA and TCR-CMV co-occurrence was scored with hypergeometric tests, and a repertoire-size bias correction was applied to TCR pairs. To estimate false discovery rates, a later analysis permuted the HLA or CMV assignments 20 times. In a later analysis, co-occurring TCRs were grouped using DBSCAN, and TCRdist sequence similarity was added for clustering within HLA-allele-positive subsets. Repertoires with fewer than 30,000 or more than 120,000 public chains, plus five repertoires with anomalous nucleotide sharing, were excluded from co-occurrence clustering. The clones in this table, taken by TCRdb from immuneACCESS, are in-frame only. Not every clone is retained; where verified, under half of the shortfall comes from an unresolved V gene, and the cause of the rest is unknown. That table is the source of V, J and clone size, and D and trimming were worked out from the DNA. The sample data list hundreds of thousands of clones, and around 85% of these were observed just once. The ten largest make up roughly 0.22% of the sample.

The cohort consisted of 666 healthy bone marrow donors. Cohort members were all nominally healthy when sampled, although unrecorded immune exposures were likely present. The donor tested CMV seronegative and was one of the 352 seronegative cohort members. Every donor gave a peripheral blood sample, and the peripheral blood mononuclear cells from that sample were used for TCR beta sequencing. The Qiagen DNeasy Blood Extraction Kit was used to extract genomic DNA from the blood cell samples. Concerning this clone: The antigen it recognizes is unknown. There are no base qualities to consult, and no much larger clone falls within one base.

The chain is encoded by TRBV11-2 joined to TRBJ2-3; the D segment could be TRBD1, given 6 matching bases. Sequenced input: PBMCs. The sequence derives from a girl aged 2 to 10 in good health and CMV-seronegative. For the CDR3, the sequence is CASLWNRATDTQYF. The DNA reads as follows: TGTGCCAGCCTGTGGAACAGGGCCACAGATACGCAGTATTTT.